The sequence of this T cell receptor (beta chain) was determined in a study of T cell responses to AZD1222 COVID-19 vaccine (dated by TCRdb to about 2021). At the level of the whole study: TCR sequencing was performed for about 250 trial participants, of whom roughly 200 were given two doses of AZD1222 and some 25 were given two doses of MenACWY control vaccine. Enrollment into the trials was organized by age into subgroups of 18-55, 56-69 and 70-plus years, and those subgroups contained approximately 150, 30 and 60 TCR-sequenced participants, respectively.

From the cysteine up to the phenylalanine, the CDR3 has a length of 16 residues. Of all the DNA, just the CDR3 is kept, 48 bases in frame from base 1. The germline V gene encodes CDR1 SGDLS and CDR2 YYNGEE. V drops 0 bases and J drops 0 bases, leaving 11 bases in between. The CDR3 regions of human TCRbeta chains were subjected to immunosequencing. Per the source publication's procedure: TCRs in the repertoires were compared against a reference library of SARS-CoV-2-specific TCRs that had been generated with the MIRA antigen-specificity platform. Breadth was defined as the fraction of unique TCRs that were SARS-CoV-2-associated. Depth was defined as the fraction of total T cells that were SARS-CoV-2-associated. Using the MIRA data, each spike-specific TCR was assigned both to the spike region to which the TCR was reactive and to a CD4 or CD8 class. Log10-transformed breadth and depth values were compared by one-way ANOVA with Sidak's multiple comparisons tests. TCRdb took over this immuneACCESS table, retaining in-frame rearrangements with V and J assigned. Such tables are incomplete; in checked studies, under half of the missing clones stem from an unresolved V gene, and the remainder is unexplained. D and trimming come from the DNA, and the V and J calls and clone size come from that table. The sample records 110,000 or so clones, 88% of which are singletons. The ten top clones hold 10% to 15% of the sample.

The time point label for this specimen denotes: baseline before first vaccination. What this sample's treatment or condition label stands for: meningococcal conjugate vaccine given as trial control. Vaccinee samples came from UK trials COV001 and COV002, including a single-blind randomized controlled phase 2/3 trial of AZD1222 (ChAdOx1 nCoV-19) in healthy adults. For TCRbeta chain sequencing, PBMC samples were collected from trial participants at day 0 and at day 28 after the second dose. Paper-wide results and their limitations: After two AZD1222 doses, spike-specific TCR breadth and depth were significantly higher than at day 0 and than in MenACWY recipients. CD4 TCRs associated with the vaccine covered the entire spike protein, and the dominant responses were in regions 160-218 and 743-854. Because no samples from the day 14 peak response were available, repertoires could be characterized only after the peak T cell response. The 56-69-year group was small, and its depth increase did not reach significance, likely because of low power. Conclusions about previously exposed vaccinees are limited because only six or seven AZD1222 recipients were SARS-CoV-2 seropositive at baseline. Reportedly, close to half of the unique spike-specific TCRs recognized epitopes lying outside the regions that are mutated in the B.1.351 and B.1.1.7 variants. Participants were mostly white British and included more females than males, and it was suggested by the authors that clonal diversity may have been underestimated.

Remarks on this clone: Its cognate antigen has yet to be identified. No quality values exist for individual bases; no much larger clone is one base distant.

The source was peripheral blood, collected on day 0 of MenACWY control vaccination. This receptor was taken from an adult in good health. This chain is built from TRBV9 and TRBJ2-3; the D segment could be TRBD1, given 5 matching bases. The CDR3 region: CASSVVAGLSTDTQYF. The nucleotide sequence reads as follows: TGTGCCAGCAGCGTAGTTGCAGGGCTAAGCACAGATACGCAGTATTTT.